This passage covers 15 T cell receptor beta chains from one sample sequenced in a study of cytomegalovirus exposure and HLA in healthy donors. The PCR used 60 Vbeta and 13 Jbeta primers. The assay was immunoSEQ multiplex PCR, and TCRdb's table has in-frame clones only and misses some. The sample lists about 200,000 clones; around 77% were seen once. Sequenced sample: PBMCs. These TCRs come from a woman in her thirties in good health and CMV-seronegative.

This clone has a handful of counts. The chain uses TRBV7-8 and TRBJ2-7; a possible D gene is TRBD1 (6 bases). The CDR3 is 16 residues long. V was shortened by 0 bases and J by 3 bases, with 15 bases between the two germline ends. Germline CDR1 reads SGHVS; CDR2 reads FQNEAQ. The CDR3 here is CASSLAHRDYDYEQYF. DNA of the CDR3: TGTGCCAGCAGCTTAGCCCACAGGGATTATGACTACGAGCAGTACTTC.

The gene calls are TRBV6-1 and TRBJ1-1, with D possibly being TRBD1 (5 bases). Per germline, CDR1 MNHNS and CDR2 SASEGT. Deletions cut 6 bases from V and 1 base from J, with 12 bases between. The CDR3 has 14 amino acids. This CDR3 reads CASSLDNSNTEAFF. CDR3 in DNA: TGTGCCAGCAGCCTGGACAATTCGAACACTGAAGCTTTCTTT.

Note on this clone: Additional DNA sequences in this sample encode the identical CDR3. The genes are TRBV7-9 and TRBJ1-1; possible D gene TRBD1, 5 bases. Trimming pared 3 bases from V and 4 bases from J, leaving 9 bases between. CDR3 size: 13 residues. The germline CDR1 and CDR2 sequences are SEHNR and FQNEAQ (reference sequence). CDR3 nucleotide sequence: TGTGCCAGCAGCTTGCAGGGAATCACTGAAGCTTTCTTT. Translated, it gives CASSLQGITEAFF.

The CDR3 DNA reads as TGTGCCAGCAGTGAAGGAACATACACTGAAGCTTTCTTT. It encodes CASSEGTYTEAFF. The rearrangement links TRBV6-1 to TRBJ1-1, with unresolved D. The CDR3 contains 13 residues. The V end lost 1 base, the J end lost 3 bases, and 6 bases lay between the germline ends. Germline CDR1 and CDR2: MNHNS and SASEGT.

This rearrangement joins TRBV12-5 to TRBJ2-3; 8 nucleotides match TRBD2. The germline V gene has CDR1 LGHNT and CDR2 FRNRAP. The CDR3 spans 15 residues. The CDR3: CASTGGPSGTDTQYF. As DNA, the CDR3 is TGTGCAAGTACGGGGGGGCCATCGGGCACAGATACGCAGTATTTT. Supplemented by reference TRBV12-5 and TRBJ2-3, the full variable domain reads DARVTQTPRHKVTEMGQEVTMRCQPILGHNTVFWYRQTMMQGLELLAYFRNRAPLDDSGMPKDRFSAEMPDATLATLKIQPSEPRDSAVYFCASTGGPSGTDTQYFGPGTRLTVL.

The V gene is TRBV27, the J gene TRBJ1-2, with 9 bases aligning to TRBD1. The CDR3 length is 15 residues. The V and J ends lost 3 bases and 1 base, in that order; junction bases with no gene match: 3. In germline, CDR1 is MNHEY, CDR2 SMNVEV (reference sequence). In DNA form, the CDR3 reads TGTGCCAGCAGTTTCCGGGACAGGGATAACTATGGCTACACCTTC. Its protein product is CASSFRDRDNYGYTF.

This rearrangement joins TRBV18 to TRBJ2-1; 7 bases agree with TRBD2. J lost 5 bases, V lost 3 bases, and 4 bases had no gene match. The CDR3 totals 14 residues. CDR1 and CDR2 (germline): KGHSH, LQKENI. The CDR3 DNA reads TGTGCCAGCTCACCGTCTAGCGGAAACAATGAGCAGTTCTTC. Residues: CASSPSSGNNEQFF.

This chain links TRBV11-2 with TRBJ2-3; 11 positions match TRBD2. The CDR3 loop spans 15 amino acids. Unmatched junction bases numbered 1, after V lost 3 bases and J lost 2 bases. Germline V gene lookup returns CDR1 SGHAT and CDR2 FQNNGV. CDR3 sequence: CASSFSGRATDTQYF. The CDR3 region has the DNA TGTGCCAGCAGCTTTAGCGGGAGGGCCACAGATACGCAGTATTTT.

The chain combines TRBV25-1 with TRBJ2-5, with no clear D. The J call may be faulty, since TRBJ2-7 better matches the DNA end. This CDR3 region has 11 residues. CDR1 is MGHDK, CDR2 SYGVNS, per germline. This CDR3 reads CAAASGGEQYF. As DNA, the CDR3 is TGTGCCGCAGCGTCGGGTGGCGAGCAGTACTTC.

The chain employs TRBV7-3 and TRBJ2-2; 7 bases align to TRBD2. This CDR3 has 16 residues. Germline CDR1 is SGHTA and CDR2 is FQGTGA. V shed 5 bases and J 5 bases; nucleotides not matched to a gene: 11. CDR3 DNA: TGTGCCAGCAGCCCCAGGACTGGGGGAGGGACCGGGGAGCTGTTTTTT. As protein: CASSPRTGGGTGELFF.

The V and J genes are TRBV7-2 and TRBJ2-7; TRBD2 matches at 7 bases. Germline V CDR1 and CDR2: SGHTA, FQGNSA. CDR3 length equals 13 residues. The V and J ends lost 5 bases and 5 bases, in that order; junction bases with no gene match: 6. The CDR3 protein is CASSRRSGDEQYF. The CDR3 DNA follows: TGTGCCAGCAGCCGCAGAAGCGGGGACGAGCAGTACTTC.

V usage is TRBV19 and J usage is TRBJ2-1, with D tentatively TRBD2 (5 bases). CDR1 is LNHDA, CDR2 SQIVND, per germline (reference sequence). The CDR3 covers 15 residues. Trimming pared 5 bases from V and 10 bases from J, leaving 21 bases between. The CDR3 nucleotides read TGTGCCAGTAGTCCCGGAGATAGCGAGTGGGTGGAGCAGTTCTTC. The encoded protein is CASSPGDSEWVEQFF.

This clone appeared once. The chain employs TRBV27 and TRBJ2-1, with D tentatively TRBD2 (5 bases). In germline, CDR1 is MNHEY, CDR2 SMNVEV (reference sequence). Trimming removed 4 bases from V and 9 bases from J, with 10 bases in between. The length of the CDR3 is 12 residues. The CDR3 DNA reads as TGTGCCAGCAGTTCCAGGACTCCTGAGCAGTTCTTC. This codes for CASSSRTPEQFF.

The rearrangement uses TRBV5-4 and TRBJ1-1, with 10 bases matching TRBD1. The CDR3 is 15 residues long. Trimming cost V 4 bases and J 5 bases; bases outside gene matches: 8. The germline gives CDR1 SGHNT, CDR2 YYREEE (reference sequence). CDR3 protein: CASSIGTGEGTEAFF. CDR3 nucleotides: TGTGCCAGCAGCATCGGGACAGGGGAAGGGACTGAAGCTTTCTTT.

This clone was counted a few times. The rearrangement uses TRBV15 and TRBJ2-5; 7 nucleotides agree with TRBD2. The CDR3 extends over 16 amino acids. From germline, CDR1 is LNHNV and CDR2 YYDKDF (reference sequence). With V trimmed by 2 bases and J by 1 base, 7 bases remained unmatched. The DNA of the CDR3 is TGTGCCACCAGCAGACCCGCACCTAGCGGCCAAGAGACCCAGTACTTC. Its translation is CATSRPAPSGQETQYF.